This TCR beta chain stems from a study of immune evolution from preneoplasia to lung adenocarcinoma. The study, taken as a whole, reports: Top clone frequencies peaked in normal lung, apparently declining through invasive adenocarcinoma.

The repertoire was sequenced with immunoSEQ multiplex PCR; TCRdb's copy has only in-frame clones and lacks some. The sample includes about 11,000 clones, roughly 80% of them seen just once. Comments on this clone: As yet, its antigen is unknown.

This CDR3 has 14 amino acids. V lost 7 bases, J lost 9 bases, and 21 bases lay in between. Germline CDR1 reads SGHKS; CDR2 reads YYEKEE (reference sequence). The chain joins TRBV5-5 to TRBJ2-3; D is ambiguous. This receptor was obtained from a person aged 55 to 69 with lung adenocarcinoma. Some clones in this sample may be carry-over from other donors' samples. Sequenced: FFPE normal lung tissue adjacent to the tumor. CDR3 sequence: CASSQRTAAGTQYF. The CDR3 coding sequence is TGTGCCAGCTCCCAAAGGACGGCGGCAGGAACGCAGTATTTT.